The entry that follows covers one TCR beta chain sequence. The data originate from a study of T cells after yellow fever vaccination. TCRdb independently ran MiXCR on the 5' RACE reads; one entry per CDR3 protein. The sample shows some 390,000 distinct CDR3 sequences, roughly a sixth of them seen only once. The ends were cut back, 4 bases at V and 4 bases at J, with 16 bases in the middle. The CDR3 has 15 amino acids. From germline, CDR1 is SNHLY and CDR2 FYNNEI. V is TRBV2 and J is TRBJ1-2, with D perhaps TRBD1 (5 bases). The sample in question was PBMCs, obtained before the yellow fever booster vaccination. The origin of this receptor is a man aged 18 to 30 who received the YFV17D yellow fever vaccine. CDR3 loop: CASSGGRAFLYGYTF. The CDR3 coding sequence is TGTGCCAGCAGTGGTGGCAGGGCTTTCCTCTATGGCTACACCTTC.